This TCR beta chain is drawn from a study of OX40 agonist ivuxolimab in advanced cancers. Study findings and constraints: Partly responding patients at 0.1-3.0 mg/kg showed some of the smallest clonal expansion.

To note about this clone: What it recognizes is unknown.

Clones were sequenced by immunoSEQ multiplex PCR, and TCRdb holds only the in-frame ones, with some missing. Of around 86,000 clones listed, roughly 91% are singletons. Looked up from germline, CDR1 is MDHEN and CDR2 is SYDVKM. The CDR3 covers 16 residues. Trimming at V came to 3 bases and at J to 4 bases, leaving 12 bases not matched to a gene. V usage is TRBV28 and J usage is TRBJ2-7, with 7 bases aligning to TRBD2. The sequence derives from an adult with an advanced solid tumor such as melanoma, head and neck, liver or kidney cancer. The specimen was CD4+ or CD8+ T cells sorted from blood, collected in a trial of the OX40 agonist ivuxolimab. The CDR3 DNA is TGTGCCAGCAGTTTCTACGCAAGCGGGATCGATTACGAGCAGTACTTC. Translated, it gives CASSFYASGIDYEQYF.